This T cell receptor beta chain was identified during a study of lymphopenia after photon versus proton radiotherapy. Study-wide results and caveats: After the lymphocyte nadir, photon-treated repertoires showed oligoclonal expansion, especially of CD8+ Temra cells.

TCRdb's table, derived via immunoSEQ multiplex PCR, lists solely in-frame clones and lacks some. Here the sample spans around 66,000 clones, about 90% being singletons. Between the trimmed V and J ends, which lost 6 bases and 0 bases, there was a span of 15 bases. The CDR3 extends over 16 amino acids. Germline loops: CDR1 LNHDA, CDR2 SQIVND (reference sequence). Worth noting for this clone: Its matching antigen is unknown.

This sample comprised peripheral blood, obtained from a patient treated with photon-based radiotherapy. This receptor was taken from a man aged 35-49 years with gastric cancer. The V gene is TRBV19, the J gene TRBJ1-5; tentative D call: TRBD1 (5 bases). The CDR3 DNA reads TGTGCCAGTAGGATCGACGGGACTCGTAGCAATCAGCCCCAGCATTTT. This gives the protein CASRIDGTRSNQPQHF.